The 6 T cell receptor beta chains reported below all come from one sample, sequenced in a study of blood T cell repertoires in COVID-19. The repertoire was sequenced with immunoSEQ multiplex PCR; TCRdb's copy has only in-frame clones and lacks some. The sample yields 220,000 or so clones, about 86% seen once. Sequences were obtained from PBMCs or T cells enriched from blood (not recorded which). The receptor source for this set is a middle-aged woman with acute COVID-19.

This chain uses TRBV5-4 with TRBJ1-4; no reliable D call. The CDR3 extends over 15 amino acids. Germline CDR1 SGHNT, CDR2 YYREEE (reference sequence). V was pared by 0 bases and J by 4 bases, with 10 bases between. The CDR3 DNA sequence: TGTGCCAGCAGCTTGGCCGGGTTGAGTAATGAAAAACTGTTTTTT. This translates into CASSLAGLSNEKLFF.

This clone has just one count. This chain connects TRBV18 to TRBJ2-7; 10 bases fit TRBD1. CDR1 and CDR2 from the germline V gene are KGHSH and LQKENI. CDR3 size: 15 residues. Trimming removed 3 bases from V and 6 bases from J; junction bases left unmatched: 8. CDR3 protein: CASSPAPGQGSEQYF. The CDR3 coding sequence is TGTGCCAGCTCACCTGCCCCGGGACAGGGGAGCGAGCAGTACTTC. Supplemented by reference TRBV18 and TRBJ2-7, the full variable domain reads NAGVMQNPRHLVRRRGQEARLRCSPMKGHSHVYWYRQLPEEGLKFMVYLQKENIIDESGMPKERFSAEFPKEGPSILRIQQVVRGDSAAYFCASSPAPGQGSEQYFGPGTRLTVT.

The CDR3 protein is CASGLHSGLDAGANVLTF. The CDR3 DNA reads as TGTGCTAGTGGTTTACACAGCGGCCTTGATGCGGGGGCCAACGTCCTGACTTTC. The chain couples TRBV12-5 to TRBJ2-6, with D perhaps matching TRBD2 (5 bases). CDR3 size: 18 residues. Germline V CDR1 and CDR2: LGHNT, FRNRAP. Trimming took off 3 bases at V and 4 bases at J, with 19 bases between the two ends.

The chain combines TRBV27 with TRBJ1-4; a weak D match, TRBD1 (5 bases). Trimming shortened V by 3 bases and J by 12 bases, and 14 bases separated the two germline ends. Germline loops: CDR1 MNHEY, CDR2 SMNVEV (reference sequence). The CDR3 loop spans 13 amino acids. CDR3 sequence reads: CASSFLGSGELFF. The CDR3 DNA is TGTGCCAGCAGTTTTTTGGGGTCGGGGGAACTGTTTTTT. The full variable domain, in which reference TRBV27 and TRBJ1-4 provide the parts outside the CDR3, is EAQVTQNPRYLITVTGKKLTVTCSQNMNHEYMSWYRQDPGLGLRQIYYSMNVEVTDKGDVPEGYKVSRKEKRNFPLILESPSPNQTSLYFCASSFLGSGELFFGSGTQLSVL.

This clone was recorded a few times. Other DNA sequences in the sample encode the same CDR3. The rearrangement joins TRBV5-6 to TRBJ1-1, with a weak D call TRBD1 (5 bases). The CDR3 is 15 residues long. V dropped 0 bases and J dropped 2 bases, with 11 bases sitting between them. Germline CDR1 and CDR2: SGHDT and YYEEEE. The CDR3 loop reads CASSLVAGLNTEAFF. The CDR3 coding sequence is TGTGCCAGCAGCTTGGTGGCAGGGTTAAACACTGAAGCTTTCTTT. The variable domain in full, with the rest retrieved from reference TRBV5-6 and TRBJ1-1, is DAGVTQSPTHLIKTRGQQVTLRCSPKSGHDTVSWYQQALGQGPQFIFQYYEEEERQRGNFPDRFSGHQFPNYSSELNVNALLLGDSALYLCASSLVAGLNTEAFFGQGTRLTVV.

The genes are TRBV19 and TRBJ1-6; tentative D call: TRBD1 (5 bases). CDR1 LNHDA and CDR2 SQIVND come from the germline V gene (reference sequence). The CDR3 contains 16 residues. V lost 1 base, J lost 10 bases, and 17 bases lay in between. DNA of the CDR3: TGTGCCAGTAGTATAGGGGGACTGGCGCTCGGCTCACCCCTCCACTTT. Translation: CASSIGGLALGSPLHF. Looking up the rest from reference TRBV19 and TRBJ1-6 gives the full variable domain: DGGITQSPKYLFRKEGQNVTLSCEQNLNHDAMYWYRQDPGQGLRLIYYSQIVNDFQKGDIAEGYSVSREKKESFPLTVTSAQKNPTAFYLCASSIGGLALGSPLHFGNGTRLTVT.